Each of the 8 T cell receptor beta chains below was sequenced from the same sample in a study of blood T cell repertoires in COVID-19. This table comes from immunoSEQ multiplex PCR, and its TCRdb copy is limited to in-frame clones, with some not included. The sample consists of 95,000 to 150,000 clones, around three quarters of them appearing once. Sequenced: peripheral blood. The origin of the receptors is an older woman with acute or convalescent COVID-19.

V usage is TRBV5-1 and J usage is TRBJ2-3; weak D call: TRBD2 (6 bases). Germline CDR1 SGHRS, CDR2 YFSETQ. The CDR3 contains 16 residues. V lost 0 bases to trimming and J lost 2 bases, with 13 bases between them. CDR3 sequence: CASSLDGGVFTDTQYF. CDR3 in DNA: TGCGCCAGCAGCTTGGACGGCGGGGTCTTCACAGATACGCAGTATTTT.

The chain recombines TRBV9 with TRBJ2-1; perhaps TRBD1 as D (6 bases). This CDR3 region has 13 residues. Germline V lookup: CDR1 SGDLS, CDR2 YYNGEE. V shed 3 bases and J shed 16 bases, with 20 bases lying between them. Here the CDR3 DNA reads TGTGCCAGCAGCGGCCCGCTACTGGGGGCCTCTTTCTTC. It encodes CASSGPLLGASFF.

This clone occurred many times. The chain carries TRBV29-1 and TRBJ2-7; 8 bases align to TRBD1. This CDR3 comprises 11 residues. CDR1 SQVTM and CDR2 ANQGSEA come from the germline V gene. V shed 1 base, J shed 9 bases, and the junction held 2 bases outside the gene matches. CDR3 region: CSVEVGQGQYF. The CDR3 DNA reads as TGCAGCGTTGAAGTAGGACAGGGGCAGTACTTC.

J is TRBJ2-2 and V is TRBV25-1; D call uncertain. Trimming cost V 2 bases and J 4 bases, with 14 bases left between them. CDR1 is MGHDK, CDR2 SYGVNS, per germline. The CDR3 sequence is 16 residues long. The CDR3 sequence: CASSEKNVLATGELFF. CDR3 sequence (DNA): TGTGCCAGCAGTGAAAAAAACGTGTTGGCCACCGGGGAGCTGTTTTTT.

The V and J genes are TRBV21-1 and TRBJ2-1; the table's D gene call, TRBD1, was not cross checked with the DNA. TRBV21-1 is designated a pseudogene. The CDR3 has 21 amino acids. The CDR3 region is CASSNRDRQGPLPCSYNEQFF. DNA for the CDR3: TGTGCCAGCAGCAACAGGGACAGGCAGGGACCACTCCCATGCTCCTACAATGAGCAGTTCTTC.

This chain uses TRBV5-6 with TRBJ2-5, with a weak D call TRBD1 (6 bases). CDR3 length: 15 amino acids. Germline CDR1 is SGHDT and CDR2 is YYEEEE. Trimming shortened V by 4 bases and J by 2 bases, and 15 bases separated the two germline ends. DNA of the CDR3: TGTGCCAGCAGCAAAAGGACAGTTTATCAAGAGACCCAGTACTTC. Its protein is CASSKRTVYQETQYF.

The chain employs TRBV21-1 and TRBJ2-2; the D call of TRBD1 is as the table states it, not checked on the DNA. TRBV21-1 is designated a pseudogene. The CDR3 sequence is 17 residues long. The CDR3 DNA is TGTGCCAGCAGCAAAGTGAGGACAGGAGCGAACACCGGGGAGCTGTTTTTT. It encodes CASSKVRTGANTGELFF.

This clone was counted only a few times. The gene calls are TRBV3-1 (or the pseudogene TRBV3-2) and TRBJ2-2; tentative D call: TRBD2 (6 bases). CDR3 length: 17 residues. V was pared by 3 bases and J by 0 bases, with 14 bases between. Germline V gene lookup returns CDR1 LGHDT and CDR2 YNNKEL (reference sequence). The CDR3 spells CASSHQYRGTNTGELFF. The CDR3 nucleotides are TGTGCCAGCAGCCACCAGTACCGGGGGACGAACACCGGGGAGCTGTTTTTT.